The 11 T cell receptor beta chains given below trace back to one sample, sequenced in a study of OX40 agonist ivuxolimab in advanced cancers. The data were produced by immunoSEQ multiplex PCR, yet TCRdb's version contains in-frame clones alone and is incomplete. This repertoire shows about 71,000 clones, about 85% found once; its top ten account for less than 1.1%. The sample was CD4+ or CD8+ T cells sorted from blood, taken in a trial of the OX40 agonist ivuxolimab. The receptors here all came from an adult with an advanced solid tumor such as melanoma, head and neck, liver or kidney cancer.

The V call is TRBV18, the J call TRBJ2-5; perhaps D is TRBD1 or TRBD2 (5 bases each). The V gene's germline CDR1 is KGHSH and CDR2 LQKENI. This CDR3 is built from 13 residues. V dropped 3 bases and J dropped 4 bases, with 9 bases sitting between them. The CDR3 here is CASSPGGVETQYF. The DNA of the CDR3 is TGTGCCAGCTCACCTGGGGGAGTAGAGACCCAGTACTTC.

V and J are TRBV18 and TRBJ2-3, with D possibly being TRBD1 (6 bases). CDR1 KGHSH and CDR2 LQKENI come from the germline V gene. The V end was cut by 0 bases, the J end by 2 bases, with 9 bases between. The CDR3 covers 15 residues. CDR3 residues: CASSPPPGVTDTQYF. DNA for the CDR3: TGTGCCAGCTCACCACCGCCAGGGGTCACAGATACGCAGTATTTT.

The V gene is TRBV5-1, the J gene TRBJ2-1, with 9 bases matching TRBD2. Germline V lookup: CDR1 SGHRS, CDR2 YFSETQ. J lost 8 bases, V lost 4 bases, and 10 bases had no gene match. The CDR3 spans 15 residues. The DNA for the CDR3 is TGCGCCAGCAGCGGTAGCGGGAGCCGGATCGATGAGCAGTTCTTC. This codes for CASSGSGSRIDEQFF.

Regarding this clone: The identical CDR3 is also encoded by other nucleotide sequences in the sample. This chain uses TRBV6-6 with TRBJ1-3, with a weak D call TRBD1 (5 bases). Germline assignment: CDR1 MNHNY and CDR2 SVGAGI (reference sequence). Trimming removed 2 bases at V and 6 bases at J, with 14 bases between. The CDR3 is made up of 15 amino acids. The CDR3 spells CASSYVQGVQNTIYF. CDR3 bases: TGTGCCAGCAGTTACGTTCAAGGGGTTCAAAACACCATATATTTT.

This clone was detected only once. Other DNA sequences from this sample encode an identical CDR3 as well. The V call is TRBV7-9, the J call TRBJ1-2; D ambiguous. There are 15 residues in the CDR3. Looked up from germline, CDR1 is SEHNR and CDR2 is FQNEAQ (reference sequence). Trimming removed 4 bases at V and 2 bases at J, with 14 bases between. DNA for the CDR3: TGTGCCAGCAGCTCACCCACCGGTACGAACTATGGCTACACCTTC. This sequence encodes CASSSPTGTNYGYTF.

The chain links TRBV5-4 to TRBJ2-1; 8 nucleotides align to TRBD1. CDR1 is SGHNT and CDR2 is YYREEE in the germline V gene (reference sequence). The CDR3 runs 14 residues. V lost 2 bases and J lost 7; bases outside the gene matches: 5. The CDR3 here is CASSFQGAWNEQFF. Here the CDR3 DNA reads TGTGCCAGCAGCTTTCAGGGGGCCTGGAATGAGCAGTTCTTC.

The chain recombines TRBV7-2 with TRBJ2-1; weak D call: TRBD1 (5 bases). The germline gives CDR1 SGHTA, CDR2 FQGNSA. Trimming cost V 5 bases and J 9 bases, with 23 bases left between them. The CDR3 is made up of 16 amino acids. CDR3 bases: TGTGCCAGCAGCAAACGACCTGGGCGGTGGGGCAGTGAGCAGTTCTTC. Protein product: CASSKRPGRWGSEQFF.

The rearrangement uses TRBV11-2 and TRBJ2-5; D is uncertain. CDR3 length: 15 residues. Deletions cut 1 base from V and 1 base from J, with 10 bases between. Germline loops: CDR1 SGHAT, CDR2 FQNNGV. The chain's CDR3 is CASSLGGLSQETQYF. In DNA, the CDR3 is TGTGCCAGCAGCTTAGGAGGCTTGTCCCAAGAGACCCAGTACTTC.

The chain joins TRBV7-2 to TRBJ2-5; D unclear. CDR1 and CDR2 from the germline V gene are SGHTA and FQGNSA. The CDR3 covers 12 residues. V lost 2 bases and J lost 7, with 8 bases in between. CDR3 DNA sequence: TGTGCCAGCAGCTTAACTCGCGGGACCCAGTACTTC. Translated, it gives CASSLTRGTQYF.

This sequence joins TRBV5-1 and TRBJ2-7; 8 bases are shared with TRBD1. There are 15 residues in the CDR3. Trimming removed 0 bases from V and 5 bases from J; junction bases left unmatched: 7. The germline gives CDR1 SGHRS, CDR2 YFSETQ. The CDR3 region has the DNA TGCGCCAGCAGCTTGGCTCGGCAGGGGGCGGACGAGCAGTACTTC. Amino acid sequence: CASSLARQGADEQYF.

The genes are TRBV7-8 and TRBJ1-1; tentative D call: TRBD1 (5 bases). Germline CDR1 and CDR2: SGHVS and FQNEAQ. With 3 bases removed from V and 1 base from J, the gap between germline ends came to 12 bases. The CDR3 covers 15 residues. For the CDR3, the DNA is TGTGCCAGCAGCTTCGACGGTCAGGGGAACACTGAAGCTTTCTTT. It codes for CASSFDGQGNTEAFF.